A single sample is the source of the 2 T cell receptor beta chains below, sequenced in a study of OX40 agonist ivuxolimab in advanced cancers. TCRdb's copy holds only in-frame clones and misses some; the assay was immunoSEQ multiplex PCR. The repertoire holds around 50,000 clones, with 80% to 90% as singletons. Source: CD4+ or CD8+ T cells sorted from blood, taken in a trial of the OX40 agonist ivuxolimab. The source is an adult with an advanced solid tumor such as melanoma, head and neck, liver or kidney cancer.

The V and J genes are TRBV6-5 and TRBJ1-6; 8 bases align to TRBD1. The CDR3 has 15 residues. V was clipped by 4 bases and J by 7 bases; unmatched bases: 6. Germline assignment: CDR1 MNHEY and CDR2 SVGAGI. In DNA, the CDR3 is TGTGCCAGCAGTTCGGACAGGGTTAGGAATTCACCCCTCCACTTT. Translating it yields CASSSDRVRNSPLHF.

The DNA of the CDR3 is TGTGCCAGTAGAGGTAGCGGGAGGTACGAGCAGTACTTC. Amino acids: CASRGSGRYEQYF. This chain links TRBV19 with TRBJ2-7, with 10 bases lining up with TRBD2. Trimming at V came to 6 bases and at J to 4 bases, leaving 3 bases not matched to a gene. The CDR3 runs 13 residues. Per germline, CDR1 LNHDA and CDR2 SQIVND (reference sequence).